These T cell receptor beta chains were read from a single sample in a study of blood T cell repertoires in COVID-19. Repertoires were generated with immunoSEQ multiplex PCR, while TCRdb's copy carries only in-frame clones and drops some. Among roughly 300,000 clones, approximately 80% were seen once, and the ten largest hold 2.5% to 3%. Sequenced input: peripheral blood. The receptors shown here come from an older woman with active or convalescent COVID-19. Both conserved end residues are part of each CDR3. Size is stated for part of the rows, as once, few or many counts, or as a class when the clone is expanded.

>few|TRBV6-5
CASSWGDSYNSPLHF
>-|TRBV11-3
CASSYDRGTEAFF
>-|TRBV25-1
CASSEGQELFF
>-|TRBV19
CASSIAIGTPYGYTF
>few|TRBV6-5
CASSYSGAAGYTF
>-|TRBV7-9
CASSPKTGVKTNEKLFF
>-|TRBV5-1
CASSTLSGGVFVREQYF
>-|TRBV5-1
CASSFSTEDTQYF
>-|TRBV5-4
CASSGQGRRGYTF
>-|TRBV6-5
CASSYTGAYGYTF
>-|TRBV18
CASSPPGTGAYEQYF
>-|TRBV3-1/TRBV3-2
CASSQAQAGWAETQYF
>-|TRBV19
CASSRDRAWQPQHF
>-|TRBV5-8
CASSWSRGQNTIYF
>-|TRBV6-6
CASSYNDRSYEQYF
>-|TRBV10-1
CASSESGAGANVLTF
>-|TRBV27
CASSSPRTGGSTDTQYF
>-|TRBV5-6
CASSLDSPYGYTF
>-|TRBV6-1
CASSGRGTGGGYGYTF
>few|TRBV9
CASSSRQNSPLHF
>-|TRBV3-1/TRBV3-2
CASSPPGGGGACF
>-|TRBV5-1
CASSGPGSQETQYF
>-|TRBV9
CPSSLVGGGTGELFF
>-|TRBV7-8
CASSLVGTGRTGELFF
>-|TRBV14
CASSQEAEGAFF
>many|TRBV10-2
CASMTGRNSNQPQHF
>-|TRBV11-2
CASSSRGRLAGGPPETQYF